These T cell receptor beta chains were read from a single sample in a study of OX40 agonist ivuxolimab in advanced cancers. Assay used: immunoSEQ multiplex PCR; TCRdb lists only in-frame clones, some missing. The sample comprises 100,000 or so clones, approximately 89% of which are singletons, and approximately 0.81% rests with the top ten. Specimen: CD4+ or CD8+ T cells sorted from blood, collected in a trial of the OX40 agonist ivuxolimab. These receptors came from an adult with an advanced solid tumor such as melanoma, head and neck, liver or kidney cancer. CDR3s include the opening cysteine and the closing phenylalanine or tryptophan. Fields, in order: J gene, D gene, clone size, V gene, CDR3 DNA, CDR3 protein. D genes are given only for firm matches. Clone sizes are given selectively: once, few, many, or a class where the clone is expanded.

TRBJ2-7 NA NA TRBV11-2 TGTGCCAGCAGCCCTAACACGGGTTCCTACGAGCAGTACTTC CASSPNTGSYEQYF
TRBJ1-6 TRBD1 NA TRBV9 TGTGCCAGCAGCGTAGGTGTTGGGACAGGAAGCTCCTATAATTCACCCCTCCACTTT CASSVGVGTGSSYNSPLHF
TRBJ1-1 NA once TRBV27 TGTGCCAGCAGTTTGAGACCGATGTTCACTGAAGCTTTCTTT CASSLRPMFTEAFF
TRBJ2-1 NA NA TRBV25-1 TGTGCCAGCAGTGAGCCAGGATTCCACAATGAGCAGTTCTTC CASSEPGFHNEQFF
TRBJ2-2 TRBD2 NA TRBV5-1 TGCGCCAGCAGCCCAGCGGGAGCCACCGGGGAGCTGTTTTTT CASSPAGATGELFF
TRBJ2-7 TRBD2 NA TRBV5-1 TGCGCCAGCAGCTTGTCCGCGGGGGGTTTGGAGCAGTACTTC CASSLSAGGLEQYF
TRBJ2-2 NA NA TRBV9 TGTGCCAGCAGAGAAAAGACAGGGAACACCGGGGAGCTGTTTTTT CASREKTGNTGELFF
TRBJ1-3 NA NA TRBV7-2 TGTGCCAGCAGCTTAGGTGTTCTGAGACCCGGAAACACCATATATTTT CASSLGVLRPGNTIYF
TRBJ2-7 NA NA TRBV19 TGTGCCAGTAGGAACAGGGCCTCCTACGAGCAGTACTTC CASRNRASYEQYF
TRBJ2-1 NA NA TRBV9 TGTGCCAGCAGCGTAGAAGGGGCCGGGTACAATGAGCAGTTCTTC CASSVEGAGYNEQFF
TRBJ2-7 TRBD2 NA TRBV10-3 TGTGCCACGCAGGGGACTAGCGTTTACGAGCAGTACTTC CATQGTSVYEQYF
TRBJ1-2 NA once TRBV6-5 TGTGCCAGCAGCACACCCTTCGGAAACTATGGCTACACCTTC CASSTPFGNYGYTF
TRBJ2-7 TRBD2 NA TRBV5-4 TGTGCCAGCAGTCGGACTAGCGGCTACGAGCAGTACTTC CASSRTSGYEQYF
TRBJ2-7 TRBD1 few TRBV6-1 TGTGCCAGCAGTCGGGACAGGGGCTACGAGCAGTACTTC CASSRDRGYEQYF
TRBJ2-7 NA NA TRBV11-3 TGTGCCAGCAGCTCGCCCCGGTGGCCCCTGTCCTCCTACGAGCAGTACTTC CASSSPRWPLSSYEQYF
TRBJ2-5 NA NA TRBV7-2 TGTGCCAGCAGCTTGACTTCTGCGCGGGAGACCCAGTACTTC CASSLTSARETQYF
TRBJ2-7 TRBD1 NA TRBV6-5 TGTGCCAGCAGTTACCCGGGACAGGGATCCTACGAGCAGTACTTC CASSYPGQGSYEQYF
TRBJ1-3 NA NA TRBV10-3 TGTGCCACCGGTCCGGGAAACACCATATATTTT CATGPGNTIYF
TRBJ2-4 TRBD1 NA TRBV5-1 TGCGCCAGCAGCTTGGATTCAACAGGGGAAAACATTCAGTACTTC CASSLDSTGENIQYF
TRBJ1-1 NA NA TRBV7-3 TGTGCCAGCAGCTTTGCCCTGGTCAAGGAAGGCAGGGGCCTCGTGAACACTGAAGCTTTCTTT CASSFALVKEGRGLVNTEAFF
TRBJ2-1 TRBD2 NA TRBV5-1 TGCGCCAGCAGCTTGGCGGGGGGAGGGCCTATAGGAAATGAGCAGTTCTTC CASSLAGGGPIGNEQFF
TRBJ1-1 TRBD1 once TRBV11-2 TGTGCCAGCAGCTTAGCCAGGGGGGCGAGGAACACTGAAGCTTTCTTT CASSLARGARNTEAFF
TRBJ2-7 NA NA TRBV9 TGTGCCAGCAGCGTAGGTACCAAGCCAGGGGACTACGAGCAGTACTTC CASSVGTKPGDYEQYF